This entry lists 30 T cell receptor beta chains sequenced from one sample in a study of T cells in Graves' hyperthyroidism and ophthalmopathy. Researchers amplified the TCR beta CDR3 regions from RNA transcripts. The TCR CDR3 was amplified in a first-round RT-PCR using the HTBI primer set. TCRdb reprocessed the multiplex PCR reads with MiXCR, giving one entry per CDR3 protein. This table holds roughly 560,000 distinct CDR3 sequences, roughly 14% found once. Sequencing used blood. The origin of the receptors is a woman in her 40s with Graves' ophthalmopathy.

This clonotype was detected many times. V and J are TRBV5-1 and TRBJ1-1; D possibly corresponds to TRBD1 (6 bases). CDR1 and CDR2 (germline): SGHRS, YFSETQ. V lost 4 bases, J lost 3 bases, and 13 bases lay in between. The CDR3 is 14 residues long. CDR3 in DNA: TGCGCCAGCAGCCGTGAGGGGGGGGACACTGAAGCTTTCTTT. Amino acids: CASSREGGDTEAFF.

This clonotype appeared many times. This chain joins TRBV25-1 and TRBJ1-3; D remains ambiguous. CDR3 size: 13 residues. The V gene's germline CDR1 is MGHDK and CDR2 SYGVNS. V was cut by 7 bases and J by 2 bases, with 9 bases left in between. The CDR3 region is CASKTSPGNTIYF. The CDR3, as DNA: TGTGCCAGCAAGACATCGCCTGGAAACACCATATATTTT.

In its sample, this clonotype was seen many times. The rearrangement joins TRBV28 to TRBJ2-5; TRBD2 matches 7 bases. The junction had 6 bases not matched to a gene; V was cut back by 3 bases and J by 5 bases. This CDR3 spans 14 amino acids. CDR1 and CDR2 from the germline V gene are MDHEN and SYDVKM. CDR3 protein: CASSFAGDGETQYF. The CDR3 DNA reads as TGTGCCAGCAGTTTTGCGGGAGATGGTGAGACCCAGTACTTC.

The chain carries TRBV10-3 and TRBJ2-6, with TRBD2 as a possible D gene (6 bases). CDR3 length equals 18 residues. Trimming took off 3 bases at V and 0 bases at J, with 15 bases between the two ends. Germline CDR1 reads ENHRY; CDR2 reads SYGVKD. DNA for the CDR3: TGTGCCATCAGTGATGACGGGCGGGACCGCTCTGGGGCCAACGTCCTGACTTTC. Its translation: CAISDDGRDRSGANVLTF.

In its sample, this clonotype was seen many times. The chain recombines TRBV18 with TRBJ1-1; D is ambiguous. The germline V and J ends were trimmed by 3 bases and 3 bases, with 8 bases remaining between them. Germline V gives CDR1 KGHSH, CDR2 LQKENI. The length of the CDR3 is 13 residues. CDR3 sequence: CASSPLMDTEAFF. Here the CDR3 DNA reads TGTGCCAGCTCACCTCTAATGGACACTGAAGCTTTCTTT. Variable domain in full (rest from reference TRBV18 and TRBJ1-1): NAGVMQNPRHLVRRRGQEARLRCSPMKGHSHVYWYRQLPEEGLKFMVYLQKENIIDESGMPKERFSAEFPKEGPSILRIQQVVRGDSAAYFCASSPLMDTEAFFGQGTRLTVV.

The chain recombines TRBV29-1 with TRBJ2-7; a possible D gene is TRBD2 (7 bases). This CDR3 comprises 13 residues. Germline loops: CDR1 SQVTM, CDR2 ANQGSEA. Trimming pared 3 bases from V and 5 bases from J, leaving 14 bases between. The CDR3 region has the DNA TGCAGCGTTGACCTGGGGGGGGGCAACGAGCAGTACTTC. This sequence encodes CSVDLGGGNEQYF.

The sample holds many counts of this clonotype. The V gene is TRBV7-9, the J gene TRBJ2-5; TRBD1 might be the D (7 bases). The germline gives CDR1 SEHNR, CDR2 FQNEAQ (reference sequence). Trimming took off 1 base at V and 2 bases at J, with 14 bases between the two ends. The length of the CDR3 is 16 residues. CDR3 loop: CASSLVGGQFQETQYF. The CDR3 nucleotides are TGTGCCAGCAGCTTAGTCGGGGGACAGTTTCAAGAGACCCAGTACTTC. The variable domain in full, with the rest retrieved from reference TRBV7-9 and TRBJ2-5, is DTGVSQNPRHKITKRGQNVTFRCDPISEHNRLYWYRQTLGQGPEFLTYFQNEAQLEKSRLLSDRFSAERPKGSFSTLEIQRTEQGDSAMYLCASSLVGGQFQETQYFGPGTRLLVL.

This clonotype was counted only a few times. The rearrangement links TRBV6-2 or TRBV6-3 to TRBJ2-5; 9 nucleotides align to TRBD2. Germline V gene lookup returns CDR1 MNHEY and CDR2 SVGEGT. The CDR3 covers 14 residues. With V trimmed by 7 bases and J by 2 bases, 5 bases remained unmatched. In DNA form, the CDR3 reads TGTGCCAGCAACCTAGCGGGATCACAAGAGACCCAGTACTTC. Its translation: CASNLAGSQETQYF.

This clonotype showed up many times. The chain carries TRBV6-1 and TRBJ2-5, with D unclear. Germline V gene lookup returns CDR1 MNHNS and CDR2 SASEGT. This CDR3 comprises 12 residues. The V end lost 6 bases, the J end lost 5 bases, and 10 bases lay between the germline ends. The CDR3 region has the DNA TGTGCCAGCAGACTTGACTGGGAGACCCAGTACTTC. As protein: CASRLDWETQYF.

This clonotype was observed many times. The rearrangement joins TRBV19 to TRBJ1-1; tentatively, D is TRBD1 (5 bases). CDR1 and CDR2 from the germline V gene are LNHDA and SQIVND (reference sequence). Trimming took 7 bases from V and 9 from J, leaving 18 bases between them. The CDR3 has 13 residues. CDR3 sequence: CASKQSGKQQAFF. CDR3 nucleotide sequence: TGTGCCAGTAAACAATCAGGGAAACAACAAGCTTTCTTT.

This clonotype was counted only a few times. The rearrangement uses TRBV7-9 and TRBJ1-2; a weak D match, TRBD1 (5 bases). This CDR3 is 14 amino acids long. V was clipped by 5 bases and J by 4 bases, with 14 bases between them. Germline V gene lookup returns CDR1 SEHNR and CDR2 FQNEAQ (reference sequence). CDR3 sequence reads: CASSPRVSLYGYTF. DNA for the CDR3: TGTGCCAGCAGCCCCAGGGTTTCCCTCTATGGCTACACCTTC.

The rearrangement joins TRBV5-1 to TRBJ2-7; possible D gene TRBD1, 5 bases. With 4 bases removed from V and 5 bases from J, the gap between germline ends came to 16 bases. Germline lookup yields CDR1 SGHRS and CDR2 YFSETQ. The CDR3 sequence is 14 residues long. The CDR3 DNA sequence: TGCGCCAGCAGCAGGACACCGGGCCCCCACGAGCAGTACTTC. This codes for CASSRTPGPHEQYF.

This clonotype was observed a handful of times. The chain couples TRBV12-3 or TRBV12-4 to TRBJ2-1, with 7 bases lining up with TRBD2. V lost 3 bases to trimming and J lost 6 bases; unmatched junction nucleotides: 8. The CDR3 is made up of 15 amino acids. The DNA for the CDR3 is TGTGCCAGCAGTTTCGGACTAGGGAGGGGCAATGAGCAGTTCTTC. Translated, it gives CASSFGLGRGNEQFF.

J is TRBJ1-2 and V is TRBV6-5; D might be TRBD1 (6 bases). The V and J ends lost 6 bases and 6 bases respectively, with 11 bases between them. Germline V gene data show CDR1 as MNHEY and CDR2 as SVGAGI. The CDR3 runs to 12 residues. The CDR3 DNA reads as TGTGCCAGCAGGTACAGGGATGATGGCTACACCTTC. This codes for CASRYRDDGYTF.

This clonotype was found many times. The chain joins TRBV4-1 to TRBJ1-2; perhaps TRBD1 as D (6 bases). The V gene lost 1 base and the J gene lost 2 bases, with 8 bases spanning the gap. The CDR3 has 14 residues. Looked up from germline, CDR1 is MGHRA and CDR2 is YSYEKL. CDR3 sequence (DNA): TGCGCCAGCAGCCAAGTCGGACAGAACTATGGCTACACCTTC. Its protein product is CASSQVGQNYGYTF.

V usage is TRBV11-3 and J usage is TRBJ1-6; D is uncertain. Trimming stripped 4 bases from V and 10 bases from J, with 8 bases between. Germline CDR1 reads SGHNT; CDR2 reads YENEEA. The CDR3 runs 12 residues. CDR3 protein: CASSSRLSPLHF. In nucleotides, the CDR3 is TGTGCCAGCAGCTCCCGCCTGTCACCCCTCCACTTT.

There are many counts of this clonotype. The chain recombines TRBV4-1 with TRBJ2-5, with D possibly being TRBD2 (6 bases). The CDR3 length is 15 residues. Looked up from germline, CDR1 is MGHRA and CDR2 is YSYEKL. V was clipped by 5 bases and J by 3 bases, with 16 bases between them. CDR3 nucleotides: TGCGCCAGCAGCGATCCCGGGGGTTGGGAAGAGACCCAGTACTTC. Translated: CASSDPGGWEETQYF.

This clonotype was observed at least ten times. This chain joins TRBV12-3 or TRBV12-4 and TRBJ2-2; D ambiguous. Between the trimmed V and J ends, which lost 7 bases and 5 bases, there was a span of 8 bases. The CDR3 extends over 12 amino acids. CDR3 nucleotides: TGTGCCAGCACCGCCGAAACCGGGGAGCTGTTTTTT. It translates to CASTAETGELFF.

This clonotype was recorded many times. The DNA for the CDR3 is TGCAGTGCTAGTTTCGGAGCCTACGAGCAGTACTTC. The encoded protein is CSASFGAYEQYF. This rearrangement joins TRBV20-1 to TRBJ2-7, with no clear D. The germline V gene has CDR1 DFQATT and CDR2 SNEGSKA (reference sequence). Trimming shortened V by 3 bases and J by 2 bases, and 8 bases separated the two germline ends. The CDR3 runs to 12 residues.

The sample holds many counts of this clonotype. V is TRBV11-3 and J is TRBJ2-2; D is undetermined. V was trimmed by 1 base and J by 7 bases, leaving 7 bases between them. Germline V gene data show CDR1 as SGHNT and CDR2 as YENEEA. This CDR3 has 13 residues. The CDR3 DNA sequence: TGTGCCAGCAGCTTAGTGGAAAACGGGGAGCTGTTTTTT. Protein: CASSLVENGELFF.

This clonotype was picked up many times. The rearrangement joins TRBV7-2 to TRBJ1-2; TRBD1 aligns across 7 bases. In germline, CDR1 is SGHTA, CDR2 FQGNSA. Trimming took 4 bases from V and 2 from J; bases not matched to a gene: 4. The CDR3 totals 14 residues. The CDR3 reads CASSSGQQNYGYTF. The CDR3 coding sequence is TGTGCCAGCAGCTCGGGACAGCAGAACTATGGCTACACCTTC.

This clonotype has just a few counts. The chain has TRBV20-1 and TRBJ2-7; 10 bases align to TRBD2. The V and J ends lost 1 base and 7 bases, in that order; junction bases with no gene match: 10. CDR1 is DFQATT and CDR2 is SNEGSKA in the germline V gene (reference sequence). CDR3 size: 15 residues. CDR3 loop: CSARVPTSGNGEQYF. CDR3 coding DNA: TGCAGTGCTAGAGTACCAACTAGCGGGAATGGTGAGCAGTACTTC.

At least ten counts were recorded for this clonotype. V usage is TRBV19 and J usage is TRBJ1-2; D is unresolved. Per germline, CDR1 LNHDA and CDR2 SQIVND (reference sequence). With 5 bases removed from V and 2 bases from J, the gap between germline ends came to 12 bases. The CDR3 contains 14 residues. CDR3 residues: CASSPWTANYGYTF. The CDR3 nucleotides are TGTGCCAGTAGTCCCTGGACGGCGAACTATGGCTACACCTTC.

This clonotype came up a few times. This rearrangement joins TRBV30 to TRBJ1-2; possibly TRBD1 for D (6 bases). Trimming took off 3 bases at V and 4 bases at J, with 21 bases between the two ends. The length of the CDR3 is 16 residues. Germline lookup yields CDR1 GTSNPN and CDR2 SVGIG (reference sequence). The CDR3 DNA sequence: TGTGCCTGGAGCCGTACCGGGACACATAATACCTATGGCTACACCTTC. This encodes CAWSRTGTHNTYGYTF.

This clonotype was seen repeatedly, ten times or more. The chain joins TRBV25-1 to TRBJ2-5; 7 bases are a match to TRBD2. Per germline, CDR1 MGHDK and CDR2 SYGVNS. Trimming took 4 bases from V and 4 from J; bases not matched to a gene: 3. The CDR3 runs 13 residues. The CDR3 DNA sequence: TGTGCCAGCAGTGTGGCGGGAGCAGAGACCCAGTACTTC. Residues: CASSVAGAETQYF.

The chain uses TRBV6-5 and TRBJ1-2; D perhaps matches TRBD1 (5 bases). The CDR3 contains 13 residues. Trimming removed 6 bases at V and 7 bases at J, with 15 bases between. CDR1 and CDR2 from the germline V gene are MNHEY and SVGAGI. The CDR3 bases are TGTGCCAGCAGCTATCAAGACGGGGGTGGCTACACCTTC. Protein: CASSYQDGGGYTF.

This clonotype has ten or more counts. The chain couples TRBV24-1 to TRBJ2-7; 13 nucleotides agree with TRBD2. With V trimmed by 3 bases and J by 5 bases, 9 bases remained unmatched. Germline CDR1 KGHDR, CDR2 SFDVKD. The CDR3 contains 17 residues. The DNA for the CDR3 is TGTGCCACCAGTGATGGAACTAGCGGGAGGGCCGTCGACGAGCAGTACTTC. Protein sequence: CATSDGTSGRAVDEQYF.

This clonotype was seen a handful of times. This chain joins TRBV4-3 and TRBJ2-2; a weak D match, TRBD1 (6 bases). This CDR3 is built from 13 residues. Germline V gene data show CDR1 as LGHNA and CDR2 as YSLEER. The V end lost 4 bases, the J end lost 7 bases, and 10 bases lay between the germline ends. The CDR3 is CASSPQGDGELFF. CDR3 coding DNA: TGCGCCAGCAGCCCACAGGGTGACGGGGAGCTGTTTTTT.

This clonotype occurred many times. This chain connects TRBV20-1 to TRBJ1-1; no reliable D call. Germline CDR1 DFQATT, CDR2 SNEGSKA (reference sequence). Trimming left V 0 bases short and J 0 bases short, with 14 bases between. The CDR3 is 16 residues long. This CDR3 reads CSARDFRTRLNTEAFF. Here the CDR3 DNA reads TGCAGTGCTAGAGATTTCCGGACTAGATTGAACACTGAAGCTTTCTTT.

This clonotype was counted ten times or more. The chain links TRBV28 to TRBJ1-5; no firm D call. V dropped 3 bases and J dropped 3 bases, with 12 bases sitting between them. Germline values: CDR1 MDHEN, CDR2 SYDVKM. The CDR3 extends over 15 amino acids. Here the CDR3 DNA reads TGTGCCAGCAGTTTCCGCCACGGTTACAATCAGCCCCAGCATTTT. Amino acid sequence: CASSFRHGYNQPQHF. Variable domain in full (rest from reference TRBV28 and TRBJ1-5): DVKVTQSSRYLVKRTGEKVFLECVQDMDHENMFWYRQDPGLGLRLIYFSYDVKMKEKGDIPEGYSVSREKKERFSLILESASTNQTSMYLCASSFRHGYNQPQHFGDGTRLSIL.